A single sample gave rise to the 21 T cell receptor beta chains below, sequenced in a study of type 1 and type 2 diabetes patients (dated by TCRdb to 2016 to 2018). The listed sequencing device is Illumina MiSeq. Genomic DNA from sorted T cell subsets was used as template for TCRbeta CDR3 amplification. The TCRbeta CDR3 region was amplified by multiplex PCR using 30 forward and 13 reverse primers. Clones were called with MiXCR by TCRdb after fastp trimmed the public reads at Q25, and only in-frame beta chains were retained. Identical CDR3 protein sequences are pooled into one entry, listed with their most common genes and DNA. A total of some 250,000 distinct CDR3 sequences appear in this sample, over 45% of them only once. In total, the top ten clones hold roughly 15% of the sample. Sequences were obtained from peripheral blood mononuclear cells (PBMCs). These receptors originate from a young man with type 2 diabetes.

The CDR3 DNA sequence: TGTGCCAGCAGCGGGGGGGAGAACACCGGGGAGCTGTTTTTT. Protein sequence: CASSGGENTGELFF. The chain couples TRBV7-3 to TRBJ2-2, with 7 nucleotides matching TRBD2. Germline CDR1 SGHTA, CDR2 FQGTGA. The J segment lost 1 base and the V segment lost 5 bases, leaving 1 base of the junction unmatched. The CDR3 contains 14 residues.

This clonotype was seen ten or more times. The chain is built from TRBV19 and TRBJ1-1, with a possible D match to TRBD1 (6 bases). V lost 5 bases and J lost 0, with 16 bases in between. In germline, CDR1 is LNHDA, CDR2 SQIVND (reference sequence). This CDR3 region has 16 residues. This chain's CDR3 is CASSQVVGGLNTEAFF. For the CDR3, the DNA is TGTGCCAGTAGTCAGGTGGTAGGGGGGCTGAACACTGAAGCTTTCTTT.

This clonotype occurred many times. V gene TRBV2 combines with J gene TRBJ1-5; 8 bases match TRBD1. J was trimmed by 5 bases and V by 6 bases; bases with no gene match: 6. Germline values: CDR1 SNHLY, CDR2 FYNNEI. The CDR3 is 14 residues long. The DNA of the CDR3 is TGTGCCAGCAGCCCAGGACAGGGCTATCAGCCCCAGCATTTT. The encoded protein is CASSPGQGYQPQHF.

This clonotype was recorded once. The CDR3 DNA reads TGCAGCGTTGACCCATCGGTTCGGGAAGACTATGGCTACACCTTC. Translating gives CSVDPSVREDYGYTF. The chain uses TRBV29-1 and TRBJ1-2, with no clear D. This CDR3 comprises 15 residues. The germline CDR1 and CDR2 sequences are SQVTM and ANQGSEA. Trimming pared 3 bases from V and 3 bases from J, leaving 17 bases between.

The chain joins TRBV19 to TRBJ2-2; D unclear. In germline, CDR1 is LNHDA, CDR2 SQIVND (reference sequence). V shed 4 bases and J shed 0 bases, with 9 bases lying between them. The CDR3 spans 15 residues. DNA of the CDR3: TGTGCCAGTAGTACGACCGCGACGAACACCGGGGAGCTGTTTTTT. Amino acids: CASSTTATNTGELFF.

Here the CDR3 reads CSVEGAGGGETQYF. The CDR3 DNA sequence: TGCAGCGTTGAAGGAGCGGGAGGGGGGGAGACCCAGTACTTC. The V and J genes are TRBV29-1 and TRBJ2-5; 10 bases align to TRBD2. With V trimmed by 1 base and J by 5 bases, 4 bases remained unmatched. The CDR3 sequence is 14 residues long. CDR1 SQVTM and CDR2 ANQGSEA come from the germline V gene.

The table lists this clonotype with a few counts. This sequence joins TRBV7-8 and TRBJ2-1; D possibly uses TRBD1 or TRBD2 (5 bases each). V lost 3 bases and J lost 0, with 15 bases in between. From germline, CDR1 is SGHVS and CDR2 FQNEAQ. This CDR3 has 17 residues. CDR3 sequence reads: CASSFRGRDPSYNEQFF. In DNA form, the CDR3 reads TGTGCCAGCAGCTTTAGAGGAAGGGACCCCTCCTACAATGAGCAGTTCTTC. The whole variable domain, filled in from reference TRBV7-8 and TRBJ2-1, reads GAGVSQSPRYKVAKRGQDVALRCDPISGHVSLFWYQQALGQGPEFLTYFQNEAQLDKSGLPSDRFFAERPEGSVSTLKIQRTQQEDSAVYLCASSFRGRDPSYNEQFFGPGTRLTVL.

J is TRBJ2-1 and V is TRBV20-1; TRBD2 agrees at 10 bases. The CDR3 loop spans 16 amino acids. V lost 2 bases to trimming and J lost 9 bases; unmatched junction nucleotides: 13. CDR1 DFQATT and CDR2 SNEGSKA come from the germline V gene (reference sequence). The CDR3 reads CSARPVSGRWVGEQFF. The DNA for the CDR3 is TGCAGTGCTAGACCAGTTAGCGGGAGGTGGGTTGGTGAGCAGTTCTTC.

This clonotype was detected only a few times. The rearrangement uses TRBV11-2 and TRBJ1-1, with TRBD1 as a possible D gene (6 bases). Germline lookup yields CDR1 SGHAT and CDR2 FQNNGV. The CDR3 runs 14 residues. Trimming cost V 1 base and J 1 base, with 7 bases left between them. CDR3 DNA sequence: TGTGCCAGCAGCTTAGTACAGGGGAACACTGAAGCTTTCTTT. Protein product: CASSLVQGNTEAFF.

The rearrangement joins TRBV19 to TRBJ2-3; D might be TRBD1 or TRBD2, each matching 5 bases. CDR1 and CDR2 from the germline V gene are LNHDA and SQIVND (reference sequence). The CDR3 is 13 residues long. The ends were cut back, 4 bases at V and 4 bases at J, with 9 bases in the middle. This chain's CDR3 is CASSRDLADTQYF. In nucleotides, the CDR3 is TGTGCCAGTAGTAGGGACCTAGCAGATACGCAGTATTTT.

This chain joins TRBV19 and TRBJ2-2, with D uncertain. V lost 6 bases and J 0 bases, leaving 5 bases between the germline ends. Germline V gives CDR1 LNHDA, CDR2 SQIVND (reference sequence). The CDR3 has 13 amino acids. The CDR3 loop is CASRTANTGELFF. In DNA form, the CDR3 reads TGTGCCAGTAGGACGGCGAACACCGGGGAGCTGTTTTTT.

V and J are TRBV9 and TRBJ1-1; maybe TRBD1 (6 bases). Looked up from germline, CDR1 is SGDLS and CDR2 is YYNGEE. CDR3 length equals 18 residues. Trimming left V 3 bases short and J 4 bases short, with 25 bases between. The CDR3 sequence: CASSAGYRVVGGLTEAFF. DNA for the CDR3: TGTGCCAGCAGCGCCGGATACAGGGTGGTCGGTGGGCTCACTGAAGCTTTCTTT.

This clonotype was seen only once. The chain employs TRBV30 and TRBJ2-1, with 9 positions matching TRBD2. V lost 1 base and J lost 1; bases outside the gene matches: 2. Per the germline V gene, CDR1 is GTSNPN and CDR2 is SVGIG (reference sequence). CDR3 length: 15 amino acids. CDR3 sequence (DNA): TGTGCCTGGAGTGGGCTAGCGGGATCCTACAATGAGCAGTTCTTC. Protein: CAWSGLAGSYNEQFF.

This sequence joins TRBV12-3 or TRBV12-4 and TRBJ2-4; 7 bases map to TRBD2. CDR3 size: 14 residues. Trimming at V came to 7 bases and at J to 6 bases, leaving 9 bases not matched to a gene. The CDR3 loop is CASTLRGGRNIQYF. The CDR3 DNA reads TGTGCCAGCACCCTACGGGGCGGGAGAAACATTCAGTACTTC.

The chain joins TRBV4-3 to TRBJ2-3; D is unresolved. The CDR3 consists of 12 residues. Germline V CDR1 and CDR2: LGHNA, YSLEER. V lost 6 bases, J lost 5 bases, and 9 bases lay in between. The CDR3 region has the DNA TGCGCCAGCAGTTGGGGTGAAGATACGCAGTATTTT. It translates to CASSWGEDTQYF.

The CDR3 protein is CASSLARSYGYTF. DNA of the CDR3: TGTGCCAGCAGCTTAGCCCGTAGCTATGGCTACACCTTC. The V and J genes are TRBV7-9 and TRBJ1-2, with unresolved D. V dropped 0 bases and J dropped 4 bases, with 6 bases sitting between them. CDR3 length equals 13 residues. The germline gives CDR1 SEHNR, CDR2 FQNEAQ (reference sequence).

This rearrangement joins TRBV28 to TRBJ2-7; D may match TRBD1 or TRBD2 (5 bases each). Germline V lookup: CDR1 MDHEN, CDR2 SYDVKM. V lost 6 bases and J 8 bases, leaving 17 bases between the germline ends. The CDR3 consists of 13 residues. CDR3 sequence (DNA): TGTGCCAGCAGCCTTATTGACCGGGGACAGCAGTACTTC. Its translation is CASSLIDRGQQYF.

The chain links TRBV15 to TRBJ1-2; D not certain. There are 15 residues in the CDR3. Trimming pared 0 bases from V and 7 bases from J, leaving 15 bases between. Germline values: CDR1 LNHNV, CDR2 YYDKDF (reference sequence). In DNA form, the CDR3 reads TGTGCCACCAGCAGAGATAGGACCATGGAAGCTGGCTACACCTTC. It yields the protein CATSRDRTMEAGYTF.

In its sample, this clonotype was seen a few times. The CDR3 DNA is TGTGCGAGCCGGATTTCAGGGGGGGAGGAGCAGTACTTC. Translation gives CASRISGGEEQYF. The chain uses TRBV27 and TRBJ2-7; D tentatively fits TRBD1 or TRBD2 (7 bases each). The germline gives CDR1 MNHEY, CDR2 SMNVEV (reference sequence). The CDR3 spans 13 residues.

As concerns this clonotype: The junction departs from the called germline gene at one end, perhaps through a read error. The V gene is TRBV7-6, the J gene TRBJ1-2; D is unclear. CDR3 length: 14 residues. The germline CDR1 and CDR2 sequences are SGHVS and FNYEAQ. CDR3 in amino acids: CASSQDQTFYGYTF. The CDR3 nucleotides are TGCGCCAGCAGCCAAGACCAGACATTCTATGGCTACACCTTC.

For the CDR3, the DNA is TGTGCCAGTATGGGAGGCCCAGGCGAAAACTATGGCTACACCTTC. Translated, it gives CASMGGPGENYGYTF. The chain combines TRBV19 with TRBJ1-2; D gene ambiguous. Per the germline V gene, CDR1 is LNHDA and CDR2 is SQIVND (reference sequence). The CDR3 has 15 amino acids. V shed 7 bases and J shed 2 bases, with 17 bases lying between them.